This T cell receptor (beta chain) stems from a study of lymphopenia after photon versus proton radiotherapy. Whole-study results and caveats: Under photons, naive T cells and diversity fell while effector/memory populations rose.

Produced via immunoSEQ multiplex PCR; TCRdb's table is partial and in-frame only. The data show about 61,000 clones, around 86% seen once. Concerning this clone itself: Its target is unknown.

The source of this sequence is a man in his forties with gastric cancer. The material sequenced was peripheral blood, taken from a patient treated with photon-based radiotherapy.

CDR3 in amino acids: CASSGGVRETQYF. CDR3 nucleotide sequence: TGTGCCAGCAGCGGTGGGGTAAGGGAGACCCAGTACTTC. The chain uses TRBV9 and TRBJ2-5; D is uncertain. Germline V gives CDR1 SGDLS, CDR2 YYNGEE. The CDR3 sequence is 13 residues long. V lost 3 bases to trimming and J lost 5 bases, with 11 bases between them.